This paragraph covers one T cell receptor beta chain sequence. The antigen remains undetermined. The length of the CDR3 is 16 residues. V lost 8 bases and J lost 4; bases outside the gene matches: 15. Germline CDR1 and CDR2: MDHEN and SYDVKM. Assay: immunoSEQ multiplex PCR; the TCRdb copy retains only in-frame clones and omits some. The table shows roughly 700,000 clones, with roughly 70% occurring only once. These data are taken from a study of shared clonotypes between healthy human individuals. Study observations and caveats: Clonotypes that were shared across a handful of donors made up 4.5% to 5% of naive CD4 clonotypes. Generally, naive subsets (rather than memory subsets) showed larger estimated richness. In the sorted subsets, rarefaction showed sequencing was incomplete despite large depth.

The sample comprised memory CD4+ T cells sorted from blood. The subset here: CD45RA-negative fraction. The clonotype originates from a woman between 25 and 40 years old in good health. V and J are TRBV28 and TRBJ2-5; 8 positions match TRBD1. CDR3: CASRSGQGNTRETQYF. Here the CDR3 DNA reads TGTGCCAGCCGCAGTGGACAGGGAAATACGCGAGAGACCCAGTACTTC.